The source of this T cell receptor (beta chain) is a study of shared clonotypes between healthy human individuals. Generated by immunoSEQ multiplex PCR, the TCRdb table keeps only in-frame clones and is missing some. The table shows hundreds of thousands of clones, with approximately 95% occurring only once. The J segment lost 4 bases and the V segment lost 4 bases, leaving 7 bases of the junction unmatched. The CDR3 is 15 residues long. Germline loops: CDR1 SGHDN, CDR2 FVKESK. General study findings and limits: When compared with the clonotypes that were shared by all four sorted-subset donors, the non-shared clonotypes turned out to have lower generation probabilities. Larger estimated richness was generally recorded for naive subsets relative to memory subsets.

Cells designated naive CD8 were CD45RO-negative and were positively selected for CCR7, with terminally differentiated effector memory CD45RA+ cells excluded. As to this clone: Its antigen is undetermined.

The chain has TRBV14 and TRBJ2-7, with TRBD1 matching over 10 bases. This sequence was found in a woman aged 25 to 39 in good health. Source material: naive CD8+ T cells sorted from blood. CDR3 region: CASSPTGTGVYEQYF. For the CDR3, the DNA is TGTGCCAGCAGCCCTACCGGGACAGGGGTATACGAGCAGTACTTC.